This TCR beta chain was recorded in a study of T cell responses to AZD1222 COVID-19 vaccine. Notes on the study in general: Regions 160-218 and 743-854 dominated among vaccine-associated CD4 TCRs spanning spike. The sample set comprised mostly white British donors with more females, and clonal diversity was possibly underestimated. When two AZD1222 doses had been given, Spike-specific TCR breadth and depth rose. Repertoire sampling occurred only after the peak T cell response.

Some clones are missing from TCRdb's copy, which holds only in-frame ones; the method was immunoSEQ multiplex PCR. Of about 120,000 clones listed, about 85% are singletons. As regards this clone: Its antigen is unknown.

Germline assignment: CDR1 SGHDN and CDR2 FVKESK. The V gene lost 1 base and the J gene lost 0 bases, with 4 bases spanning the gap. The CDR3 totals 14 residues. The V and J genes are TRBV14 and TRBJ2-1; D uncertain. This TCR was sampled from an adult in good health. The source was peripheral blood, collected on day 0 of AZD1222 vaccination. CDR3 bases: TGTGCCAGCAGCCAAGTGAGCTCCTACAATGAGCAGTTCTTC. Protein: CASSQVSSYNEQFF.